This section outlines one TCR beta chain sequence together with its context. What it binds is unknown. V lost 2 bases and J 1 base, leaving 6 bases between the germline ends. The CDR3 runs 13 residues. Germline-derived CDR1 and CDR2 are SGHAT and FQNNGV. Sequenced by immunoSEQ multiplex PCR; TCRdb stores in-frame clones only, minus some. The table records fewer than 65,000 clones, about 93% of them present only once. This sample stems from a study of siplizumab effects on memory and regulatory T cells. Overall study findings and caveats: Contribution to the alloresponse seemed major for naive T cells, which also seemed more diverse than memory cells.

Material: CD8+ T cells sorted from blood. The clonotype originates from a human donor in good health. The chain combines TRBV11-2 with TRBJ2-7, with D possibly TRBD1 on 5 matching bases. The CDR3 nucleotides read TGTGCCAGCAGCTTAAAGGGGTCCTACGAGCAGTACTTC. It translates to CASSLKGSYEQYF. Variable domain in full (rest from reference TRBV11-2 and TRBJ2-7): EAGVAQSPRYKIIEKRQSVAFWCNPISGHATLYWYQQILGQGPKLLIQFQNNGVVDDSQLPKDRFSAERLKGVDSTLKIQPAKLEDSAVYLCASSLKGSYEQYFGPGTRLTVT.